One and the same sample provided the 21 T cell receptor beta chains below, sequenced in a study of regulatory T cells in long-lasting Graves disease. Described time point: newly diagnosed GD, antithyroid drugs for less than 3 months. Isolated PBMC RNA provided the starting material for the TCR library. Arm-PCR of CDR3 regions and iRepertoire HTBI primers were used to build TCR beta libraries. MiXCR, run by TCRdb on the multiplex PCR reads, gives a single entry per CDR3 protein. This table has about 540,000 distinct CDR3 sequences, roughly 12% appearing once. This same sample was also part of a study on T cells in Graves' hyperthyroidism and ophthalmopathy.

This sample comprised peripheral blood mononuclear cells (PBMCs), obtained at new diagnosis, from a patient treated with antithyroid drugs. These receptor sequences come from a man aged 25-45 years with Graves disease.

In this sample, this clonotype turned up many times. The V call is TRBV2, the J call TRBJ2-3, with 7 bases that match TRBD2. Losses at the gene ends were 1 base for V and 0 bases for J; bases not matched to a gene: 4. The CDR3 has 16 residues. Germline V lookup: CDR1 SNHLY, CDR2 FYNNEI. Here the CDR3 DNA reads TGTGCCAGCAGTGAAGGAGCGGGGCTAAGCACAGATACGCAGTATTTT. Amino acids: CASSEGAGLSTDTQYF.

This clonotype has at least ten counts. DNA of the CDR3: TGCAGCGTTGGCCACGAACGGGGCGAGCAGTACTTC. This encodes CSVGHERGEQYF. The chain employs TRBV29-1 and TRBJ2-7, with a possible D match to TRBD2 (5 bases). The CDR3 loop spans 12 amino acids. Trimming left V 4 bases short and J 6 bases short, with 13 bases between. Germline-derived CDR1 and CDR2 are SQVTM and ANQGSEA.

A word on this clonotype: One base separates it from a far larger clone, so it is likely a read error. The chain joins TRBV6-1 to TRBJ2-5; TRBD1 aligns across 9 bases. This CDR3 is 13 amino acids long. CDR1 and CDR2 from the germline V gene are MNHNS and SASEGT. The CDR3 region is CASSPTGGEAQYF. The CDR3 nucleotides read TGCGCCAGCAGTCCGACAGGGGGAGAGGCCCAGTACTTC.

This chain uses TRBV5-1 with TRBJ1-6; a possible D gene is TRBD1 (6 bases). Trimming stripped 6 bases from V and 12 bases from J, with 19 bases between. This CDR3 is 14 amino acids long. Germline CDR1 and CDR2: SGHRS and YFSETQ. CDR3 DNA sequence: TGCGCCAGCACCTCCGGGACACGCGCACAACCCCTCCACTTT. Translating gives CASTSGTRAQPLHF.

This chain links TRBV29-1 with TRBJ2-4, with no clear D. The CDR3 is 15 residues long. The germline V and J ends were trimmed by 0 bases and 1 base, with 10 bases remaining between them. Germline CDR1 reads SQVTM; CDR2 reads ANQGSEA. CDR3 amino acids: CSVEDDLIAKNIQYF. In DNA form, the CDR3 reads TGCAGCGTTGAAGATGACTTGATCGCCAAAAACATTCAGTACTTC.

Only a few counts were recorded for this clonotype. This chain links TRBV5-4 with TRBJ2-5, with unresolved D. This CDR3 contains 15 residues. Deletions cut 4 bases from V and 2 bases from J, with 15 bases between. CDR1 and CDR2 from the germline V gene are SGHNT and YYREEE (reference sequence). CDR3 region: CASSGYGFGQETQYF. The CDR3 nucleotides read TGTGCCAGCAGCGGGTACGGGTTCGGGCAAGAGACCCAGTACTTC. Using reference TRBV5-4 and TRBJ2-5 for the parts outside the CDR3, the full variable domain is ETGVTQSPTHLIKTRGQQVTLRCSSQSGHNTVSWYQQALGQGPQFIFQYYREEENGRGNFPPRFSGLQFPNYSSELNVNALELDDSALYLCASSGYGFGQETQYFGPGTRLLVL.

With respect to this clonotype: Germline and junction disagree at one end, which may indicate a read error. The gene calls are TRBV7-9 and TRBJ2-6, with TRBD1 as a possible D gene (7 bases). CDR3 size: 19 residues. Per germline, CDR1 SEHNR and CDR2 FQNEAQ (reference sequence). This CDR3 reads CAGSRAGGTRGSGANVLTF. CDR3 in DNA: TGTGCCGGCAGCCGCGCAGGGGGGACCCGTGGCTCTGGGGCCAACGTCCTGACTTTC.

CDR3 in amino acids: CASRGGSGANVLTF. CDR3 sequence (DNA): TGTGCCAGCAGGGGAGGATCTGGGGCCAACGTCCTGACTTTC. V and J are TRBV2 and TRBJ2-6, with a possible D match to TRBD2 (6 bases). This CDR3 has 14 amino acids. The germline V gene has CDR1 SNHLY and CDR2 FYNNEI. Trimming left V 6 bases short and J 1 base short, with 7 bases between.

This clonotype occurred many times. The chain combines TRBV20-1 with TRBJ1-2; no clear D gene. Germline lookup yields CDR1 DFQATT and CDR2 SNEGSKA (reference sequence). The CDR3 runs 16 residues. V gave up 2 bases and J gave up 4 bases, with 20 bases separating them. The CDR3 region has the DNA TGCAGTGCTAGACTCATCACGGCGAGGAAAGGCTATGGCTACACCTTC. Translating gives CSARLITARKGYGYTF.

Worth noting for this clonotype: This could be a read error, since a much larger clone is one nucleotide away. The rearrangement links TRBV12-3 or TRBV12-4 to TRBJ2-3; 11 bases map to TRBD2. This CDR3 has 19 residues. CDR3 region: CASSLVGTSGRMSIDTQYF. DNA of the CDR3: TGTGCCAGCAGTTTAGTGGGTACTAGCGGGAGAATGAGCATAGATACGCAGTATTTT.

In its sample, this clonotype was seen many times. The chain carries TRBV5-5 and TRBJ1-5, with 9 bases aligning to TRBD1. This CDR3 contains 15 residues. V lost 4 bases to trimming and J lost 7 bases; unmatched junction nucleotides: 9. CDR1 and CDR2 from the germline V gene are SGHKS and YYEKEE (reference sequence). CDR3 bases: TGTGCCAGCAGCGGGGGACAGGGACTGAGGCAGCCCCAGCATTTT. Encoded protein: CASSGGQGLRQPQHF.

There are many counts of this clonotype. This chain joins TRBV2 and TRBJ2-7, with 12 bases fitting TRBD2. Germline lookup yields CDR1 SNHLY and CDR2 FYNNEI. The CDR3 length is 15 residues. After removal of 6 bases from V and 4 bases from J, the junction contained 7 bases not matched to a gene. The CDR3 coding sequence is TGTGCCAGCAGGGAGACTAGCGGGAGTTGGTACGAGCAGTACTTC. Translated, it gives CASRETSGSWYEQYF.

Of note for this clonotype: A much more abundant neighbour one base away suggests this may be a read error. The chain links TRBV3-1 to TRBJ1-2; no reliable D call. The CDR3 consists of 16 residues. Germline values: CDR1 LGHDT, CDR2 YNNKEL (reference sequence). With 0 bases removed from V and 7 bases from J, the gap between germline ends came to 18 bases. The CDR3 DNA follows: TGTGCCAGCAGCCAAGAAAGAGAGGGTCCGTACTGTGGCTACACCTTC. It is translated as CASSQEREGPYCGYTF. The whole variable domain, remainder taken from reference TRBV3-1 and TRBJ1-2, is DTAVSQTPKYLVTQMGNDKSIKCEQNLGHDTMYWYKQDSKKFLKIMFSYNNKELIINETVPNRFSPKSPDKAHLNLHINSLELGDSAVYFCASSQEREGPYCGYTFGSGTRLTVV.

This clonotype showed up many times. The chain combines TRBV2 with TRBJ2-1; the D gene is possibly TRBD2 (6 bases). Germline V gene sequence: CDR1 SNHLY, CDR2 FYNNEI. CDR3 length: 14 amino acids. V lost 7 bases and J lost 7, with 17 bases in between. This CDR3 reads CASKGRSGENEQFF. As DNA, the CDR3 is TGTGCCAGCAAAGGGCGTAGCGGTGAGAATGAGCAGTTCTTC.

This clonotype was picked up a small number of times. The chain joins TRBV27 to TRBJ1-4, with a weak D call TRBD1 (5 bases). With 2 bases removed from V and 6 bases from J, the gap between germline ends came to 13 bases. The CDR3 runs to 15 residues. Germline V gene data show CDR1 as MNHEY and CDR2 as SMNVEV (reference sequence). This CDR3 is CASSLLGTSYEKLFF. CDR3 bases: TGTGCCAGCAGTTTACTCGGGACCTCATATGAAAAACTGTTTTTT.

The sample holds many counts of this clonotype. The rearrangement links TRBV29-1 to TRBJ2-3, with D maybe TRBD2 (7 bases). Per the germline V gene, CDR1 is SQVTM and CDR2 is ANQGSEA. Trimming took off 4 bases at V and 3 bases at J, with 11 bases between the two ends. This CDR3 has 13 amino acids. The CDR3 loop is CSVGGGATDTQYF. The CDR3 DNA sequence: TGCAGCGTTGGCGGGGGCGCGACAGATACGCAGTATTTT.

This clonotype showed up many times. The chain carries TRBV19 and TRBJ2-7; D remains ambiguous. This CDR3 is built from 15 residues. Trimming left V 6 bases short and J 6 bases short, with 21 bases between. Germline values: CDR1 LNHDA, CDR2 SQIVND (reference sequence). In DNA form, the CDR3 reads TGTGCCAGTAGCGAAGGTGGGTCCTCGAGGTCCGAGCAGTACTTC. The encoded protein is CASSEGGSSRSEQYF.

This clonotype was counted only a few times. The chain has TRBV19 and TRBJ2-7; the match to TRBD1 covers 9 bases. The germline gives CDR1 LNHDA, CDR2 SQIVND (reference sequence). The CDR3 runs 15 residues. Trimming removed 5 bases from V and 0 bases from J; junction bases left unmatched: 5. The CDR3 DNA reads as TGTGCCAGTAGTCCTAGGACAGGGGCCTCCTACGAGCAGTACTTC. Its protein is CASSPRTGASYEQYF. The complete variable domain, with remaining parts taken from reference TRBV19 and TRBJ2-7, reads DGGITQSPKYLFRKEGQNVTLSCEQNLNHDAMYWYRQDPGQGLRLIYYSQIVNDFQKGDIAEGYSVSREKKESFPLTVTSAQKNPTAFYLCASSPRTGASYEQYFGPGTRLTVT.

V and J are TRBV5-5 and TRBJ2-1; 9 positions match TRBD2. Germline CDR1 SGHKS, CDR2 YYEKEE (reference sequence). The CDR3 has 14 residues. V lost 3 bases, J lost 13 bases, and 11 bases stayed unmatched. CDR3 region: CASSYQREDETQFF. CDR3 sequence (DNA): TGTGCCAGCAGCTACCAGCGGGAGGACGAGACCCAGTTCTTC.

V gene TRBV11-2 combines with J gene TRBJ2-2; D possibly uses TRBD1 or TRBD2 (5 bases each). V lost 2 bases and J lost 4, with 17 bases in between. The CDR3 contains 17 residues. The germline CDR1 and CDR2 sequences are SGHAT and FQNNGV. CDR3: CASSLFLAGQGTGELFF. The CDR3 DNA follows: TGTGCCAGCAGCTTATTCCTAGCAGGGCAGGGCACCGGGGAGCTGTTTTTT.

The rearrangement links TRBV15 to TRBJ2-3; 9 bases fit TRBD2. J gave up 4 bases and V 1 base, and 12 bases lay outside the gene matches. The germline V gene encodes CDR1 LNHNV and CDR2 YYDKDF (reference sequence). This CDR3 is 18 amino acids long. The chain's CDR3 is CATSRGAGGFGVADTQYF. As DNA, the CDR3 is TGTGCCACCAGCAGAGGGGCGGGGGGGTTTGGGGTCGCAGATACGCAGTATTTT.